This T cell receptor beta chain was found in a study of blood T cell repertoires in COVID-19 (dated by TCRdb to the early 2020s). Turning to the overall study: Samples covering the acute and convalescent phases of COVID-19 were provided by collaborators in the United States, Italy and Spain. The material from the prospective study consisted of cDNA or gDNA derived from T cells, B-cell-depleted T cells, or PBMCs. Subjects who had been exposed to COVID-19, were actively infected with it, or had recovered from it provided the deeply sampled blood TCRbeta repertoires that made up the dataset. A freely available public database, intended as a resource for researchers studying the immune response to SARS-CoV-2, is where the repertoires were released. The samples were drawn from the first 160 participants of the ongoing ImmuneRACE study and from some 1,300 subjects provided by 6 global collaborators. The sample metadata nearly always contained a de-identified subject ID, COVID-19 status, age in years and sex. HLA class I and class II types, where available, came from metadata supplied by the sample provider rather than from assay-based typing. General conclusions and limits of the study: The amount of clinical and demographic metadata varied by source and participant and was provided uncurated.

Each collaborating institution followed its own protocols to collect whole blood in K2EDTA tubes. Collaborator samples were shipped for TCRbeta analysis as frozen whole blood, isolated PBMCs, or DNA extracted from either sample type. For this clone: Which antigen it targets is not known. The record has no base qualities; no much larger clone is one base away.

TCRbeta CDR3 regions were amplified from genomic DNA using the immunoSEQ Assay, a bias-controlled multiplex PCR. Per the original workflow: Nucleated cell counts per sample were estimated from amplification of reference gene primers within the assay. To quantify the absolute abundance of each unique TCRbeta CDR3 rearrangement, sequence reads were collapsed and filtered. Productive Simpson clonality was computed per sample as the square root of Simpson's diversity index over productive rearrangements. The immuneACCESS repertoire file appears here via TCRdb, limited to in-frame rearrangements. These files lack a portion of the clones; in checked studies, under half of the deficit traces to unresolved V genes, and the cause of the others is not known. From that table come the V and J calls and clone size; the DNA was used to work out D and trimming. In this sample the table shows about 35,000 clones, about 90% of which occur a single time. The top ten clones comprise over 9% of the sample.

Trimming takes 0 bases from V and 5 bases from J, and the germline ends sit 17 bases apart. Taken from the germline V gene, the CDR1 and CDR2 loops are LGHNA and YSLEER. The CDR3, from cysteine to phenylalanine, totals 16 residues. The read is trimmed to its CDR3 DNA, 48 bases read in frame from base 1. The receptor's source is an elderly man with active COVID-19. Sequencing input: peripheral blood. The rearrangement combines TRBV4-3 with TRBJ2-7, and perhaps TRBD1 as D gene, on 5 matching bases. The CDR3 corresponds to CASSQEGGQGLHEQYF. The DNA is TGCGCCAGCAGCCAAGAAGGTGGGCAGGGCCTCCACGAGCAGTACTTC.